The clone carrying this T cell receptor (beta chain) was detected a few times. Its target is not known. This sample stems from a study of cytomegalovirus exposure and HLA in healthy donors. Study-wide points: A previous analysis found most TCR beta V segments productive roughly 90% or roughly 30% of the time. Apart from CMV serostatus, no immune exposure information was available.

Use of 60 Vbeta and 13 Jbeta primers characterized the PCR. Generated by immunoSEQ multiplex PCR, the TCRdb table keeps only in-frame clones and is missing some. This sample carries around 92,000 clones, roughly 74% of them seen once, and the ten largest clones take over 12%. This sequence was found in a woman aged 70-85 years in good health and CMV-seropositive. Sequencing was carried out using PBMCs.

The CDR3 reads CASSPRREKLFF. CDR3 coding DNA: TGTGCCAGCTCACCCCGTCGGGAAAAACTGTTTTTT. V and J are TRBV18 and TRBJ1-4, with D hard to call. The ends were cut back, 3 bases at V and 8 bases at J, with 7 bases in the middle. The germline V gene has CDR1 KGHSH and CDR2 LQKENI. This CDR3 has 12 amino acids.